The following is a TCR beta chain sequence with its context. Its antigen target is currently unknown. Base qualities were left out, and no much larger clone turns up one base away. TCRbeta CDR3 regions were amplified from genomic DNA using the immunoSEQ Assay, a bias-controlled multiplex PCR. In the authors' own workflow: The number of nucleated cells in each sample was estimated from the amplification of reference gene primers within the assay. To quantify the absolute abundance of each unique TCRbeta CDR3 rearrangement, sequence reads were collapsed and filtered. For each sample, productive Simpson clonality was calculated as the square root of Simpson's diversity index across productive rearrangements. The table comes from immuneACCESS by way of TCRdb, which keeps in-frame sequences with V and J called. Part of the clones is missing from these tables; in studies checked, under half for an unresolved V gene and the rest for unknown reasons. From that table come the V and J calls and clone size; the DNA was used to work out D and trimming. In all, the sample holds 100,000 or so clones, and about 86% of those were seen once. The ten largest account for 2.7% of the sample.

This entry belongs to a study of blood T cell repertoires in COVID-19 (TCRdb year 2020). Regarding the study in general: The collaborator samples originated in the United States, Italy and Spain and spanned the acute and convalescent phases of COVID-19. A de-identified subject ID, COVID-19 status, age in years and sex were almost always included in the sample metadata. Samples came from the ongoing ImmuneRACE study (first 160 participants) plus 1,254 subjects from 6 global collaborators. The repertoires were made available in a free public database intended to serve as a resource for research on the immune response to SARS-CoV-2. The prospective study material was composed of cDNA or gDNA derived from T cells, B-cell-depleted T cells, or PBMCs. Where available, HLA class I and class II types were taken from metadata supplied by the sample provider and were not determined by assay-based typing. Deeply sampled blood TCRbeta repertoires from subjects exposed to, actively infected with, or recovered from COVID-19 were included in the dataset.

The study at large found these results: The quantity of clinical and demographic metadata differed by source and by participant and was supplied without curation.

In the prospective study, participants were roughly 18 to 95 years old, resided in about two dozen geographic areas of the United States, and were enrolled through a virtual design. In the prospective study, participants were assigned to cohorts based on the clinical history participants reported in a screening survey and a study questionnaire. For ImmuneRACE Cohort 3, a participant was defined as recovered based on two consecutive negative NP/OP PCR tests, clearance by a healthcare professional, or resolution of symptoms. Mobile phlebotomists in the prospective study collected whole blood, serum and a nasopharyngeal or oropharyngeal swab from every participant. Over a roughly two-month period, participants in the prospective study had the option of providing additional blood draws and questionnaires. Before DNA extraction, blood samples from the prospective study were shipped at room temperature or frozen.

Sequences were obtained from PBMCs or T cells enriched from blood (not recorded which). This receptor was identified in a woman between 50 and 59 years old who had recovered from COVID-19.

The CDR3 reads CATSDGSTGGTEAFF. The DNA is TGTGCCACCAGTGATGGTTCGACAGGAGGCACTGAAGCTTTCTTT. The V gene is TRBV24-1 and the J gene is TRBJ1-1; matching of 6 bases hints at TRBD1 as the D gene. Including cysteine and phenylalanine, the CDR3 has 15 amino acids. The read is trimmed to its CDR3 DNA, 45 bases read in frame from base 1. CDR1 and CDR2 were assigned from the germline V gene as KGHDR and SFDVKD. The V end loses 3 bases and the J end loses 4 bases, and a stretch of 14 bases separates them.